The 26 T cell receptor beta chains below were found in one sample sequenced in a study of stem cell transplantation in POMP-related autoinflammatory disease. Generated by immunoSEQ multiplex PCR, the TCRdb table keeps only in-frame clones and is missing some. The sample lists some 70,000 clones, roughly 91% occurring once. Material: CD4+ T cells from PBMCs, obtained after stem cell transplantation. These receptors originate from a human patient with POMP-related autoinflammation and immune dysregulation (PRAID). Some T cells may be graft donor cells.

This chain joins TRBV2 and TRBJ2-4, with 9 bases identical to TRBD1. Germline V CDR1 and CDR2: SNHLY, FYNNEI. The J segment lost 2 bases and the V segment lost 6 bases, leaving 8 bases of the junction unmatched. The CDR3 is made up of 16 amino acids. The chain's CDR3 is CASSSPDRGPKNIQYF. The CDR3 DNA follows: TGTGCCAGCAGCTCTCCGGACAGGGGACCCAAAAACATTCAGTACTTC.

The chain carries TRBV2 and TRBJ2-7, with 9 nucleotides matching TRBD2. Germline V gives CDR1 SNHLY, CDR2 FYNNEI. CDR3 length: 12 amino acids. The V and J ends lost 4 bases and 5 bases, in that order; junction bases with no gene match: 0. CDR3 in amino acids: CASSASGNEQYV. CDR3 DNA: TGTGCCAGCAGTGCTAGCGGGAACGAGCAGTACGTC.

The V gene is TRBV7-6, the J gene TRBJ2-2; 8 nucleotides match TRBD1. The length of the CDR3 is 15 residues. Per the germline V gene, CDR1 is SGHVS and CDR2 is FNYEAQ. Trimming at V came to 1 base and at J to 5 bases, leaving 3 bases not matched to a gene. Written as DNA, the CDR3 is TGTGCCAGCAGCTTAGGCAGGGGGCGGACCGGGGAGCTGTTTTTT. It specifies CASSLGRGRTGELFF.

This clone occurred a few times. The chain links TRBV5-1 to TRBJ1-2; possibly TRBD1 for D (5 bases). The germline V gene encodes CDR1 SGHRS and CDR2 YFSETQ. V dropped 0 bases and J dropped 1 base, with 7 bases sitting between them. CDR3 length: 14 residues. The CDR3 nucleotides are TGCGCCAGCAGCTTGGTGGGGCATAACTATGGCTACACCTTC. Translation: CASSLVGHNYGYTF. The variable domain in full, completed from reference TRBV5-1 and TRBJ1-2, reads KAGVTQTPRYLIKTRGQQVTLSCSPISGHRSVSWYQQTPGQGLQFLFEYFSETQRNKGNFPGRFSGRQFSNSRSEMNVSTLELGDSALYLCASSLVGHNYGYTFGSGTRLTVV.

The chain joins TRBV6-2 or TRBV6-3 to TRBJ2-7; D possibly corresponds to TRBD1 (5 bases). Germline V gives CDR1 MNHEY, CDR2 SVGEGT. This CDR3 has 14 amino acids. V lost 5 bases to trimming and J lost 2 bases, with 13 bases between them. The CDR3 region is CASSTAQGTYEQYF. CDR3 nucleotide sequence: TGTGCCAGCAGTACGGCGCAGGGTACCTACGAGCAGTACTTC.

J is TRBJ2-1 and V is TRBV4-1, with D hard to call. V was shortened by 1 base and J by 8 bases, with 12 bases between the two germline ends. Germline V gene lookup returns CDR1 MGHRA and CDR2 YSYEKL. This CDR3 has 14 amino acids. In DNA, the CDR3 is TGCGCCAGCAGCCAAGTCAGAGTCGGCGATGAGCAGTTCTTC. The encoded protein is CASSQVRVGDEQFF.

This clone is a singleton in its sample. The rearrangement uses TRBV3-1 (or the pseudogene TRBV3-2) and TRBJ1-1; TRBD1 might be the D (6 bases). V was clipped by 1 base and J by 0 bases, with 12 bases between them. The length of the CDR3 is 16 residues. In germline, CDR1 is LGHDT, CDR2 YNNKEL (reference sequence). The CDR3 DNA reads as TGTGCCAGCAGCCAAGGGACAGCGGCTATGAACACTGAAGCTTTCTTT. Protein sequence: CASSQGTAAMNTEAFF.

The V and J genes are TRBV24-1 and TRBJ2-1, with TRBD2 matching 7 bases. Germline V gene lookup returns CDR1 KGHDR and CDR2 SFDVKD. The CDR3 sequence is 18 residues long. With V trimmed by 4 bases and J by 0 bases, 11 bases remained unmatched. CDR3 DNA sequence: TGTGCCACCAGTGACCTTCCTTCTAGCGGAGGCTCCTACAATGAGCAGTTCTTC. This sequence encodes CATSDLPSSGGSYNEQFF.

The chain links TRBV7-6 to TRBJ2-7, with TRBD2 identical over 10 bases. Germline V gene data show CDR1 as SGHVS and CDR2 as FNYEAQ. The J segment lost 3 bases and the V segment lost 1 base, leaving 6 bases of the junction unmatched. This CDR3 spans 16 amino acids. CDR3 sequence reads: CASSLGSSGSYYEQYF. The CDR3, as DNA: TGTGCCAGCAGCTTAGGCTCTAGCGGGAGTTACTACGAGCAGTACTTC.

The V and J genes are TRBV6-5 and TRBJ1-2; D perhaps matches TRBD1 (6 bases). CDR3 length: 14 amino acids. Trimming cost V 2 bases and J 1 base, with 8 bases left between them. CDR1 MNHEY and CDR2 SVGAGI come from the germline V gene. CDR3 residues: CASSYDRLNYGYTF. Written as DNA, the CDR3 is TGTGCCAGCAGTTACGACAGGCTTAACTATGGCTACACCTTC.

The V gene is TRBV24-1, the J gene TRBJ2-2; D is ambiguous. This CDR3 has 15 amino acids. Trimming left V 5 bases short and J 1 base short, with 10 bases between. In germline, CDR1 is KGHDR, CDR2 SFDVKD. CDR3 DNA sequence: TGTGCCACCAGTGGTGCGAAAATGAACACCGGGGAGCTGTTTTTT. Translated: CATSGAKMNTGELFF.

The chain carries TRBV11-2 and TRBJ2-7, with 9 nucleotides matching TRBD1. This CDR3 has 15 amino acids. The trim removed 5 bases at V and 5 bases at J, leaving 10 bases unmatched. Germline V gene data show CDR1 as SGHAT and CDR2 as FQNNGV. The CDR3 DNA reads TGTGCCAGCAGCCACAACCGGGACAGGGCCCACGAGCAGTACTTC. This sequence encodes CASSHNRDRAHEQYF. Full variable domain (remainder filled in from reference TRBV11-2 and TRBJ2-7): EAGVAQSPRYKIIEKRQSVAFWCNPISGHATLYWYQQILGQGPKLLIQFQNNGVVDDSQLPKDRFSAERLKGVDSTLKIQPAKLEDSAVYLCASSHNRDRAHEQYFGPGTRLTVT.

V usage is TRBV18 and J usage is TRBJ2-1; D gene uncertain. Germline lookup yields CDR1 KGHSH and CDR2 LQKENI. Trimming took 1 base from V and 2 from J, leaving 6 bases between them. CDR3 length: 14 residues. The CDR3 reads CASSPQGTYNEQFF. The CDR3 nucleotides are TGTGCCAGCTCACCACAAGGCACCTACAATGAGCAGTTCTTC.

This clone was seen once. V and J are TRBV6-5 and TRBJ1-4; 10 bases match TRBD1. This CDR3 has 15 residues. Trimming cost V 4 bases and J 5 bases; bases outside gene matches: 4. Germline CDR1 MNHEY, CDR2 SVGAGI. This CDR3 is CASSSWTGGNEKLFF. CDR3 bases: TGTGCCAGCAGTTCCTGGACAGGGGGGAATGAAAAACTGTTTTTT.

The CDR3 region is CASSLRTETQYF. CDR3 nucleotides: TGTGCCAGCAGTTTACGCACTGAGACCCAGTACTTC. The gene calls are TRBV28 and TRBJ2-5; D is undetermined. Germline V gene data show CDR1 as MDHEN and CDR2 as SYDVKM. The CDR3 is 12 amino acids. Trimming left V 2 bases short and J 5 bases short, with 6 bases between.

This rearrangement joins TRBV5-1 to TRBJ2-5, with D possibly matching TRBD1 (6 bases). The V end was cut by 6 bases, the J end by 5 bases, with 14 bases between. From germline, CDR1 is SGHRS and CDR2 YFSETQ. This CDR3 is 13 amino acids long. As DNA, the CDR3 is TGCGCCAGCACCAGGGGAGAAGGGGAGACCCAGTACTTC. Protein sequence: CASTRGEGETQYF. Complete variable domain (other parts from reference TRBV5-1 and TRBJ2-5): KAGVTQTPRYLIKTRGQQVTLSCSPISGHRSVSWYQQTPGQGLQFLFEYFSETQRNKGNFPGRFSGRQFSNSRSEMNVSTLELGDSALYLCASTRGEGETQYFGPGTRLLVL.

The chain uses TRBV9 and TRBJ2-1; D might be TRBD2 (5 bases). CDR3 length: 14 amino acids. Germline V gene lookup returns CDR1 SGDLS and CDR2 YYNGEE. The germline V and J ends were trimmed by 4 bases and 5 bases, with 13 bases remaining between them. The CDR3 protein is CASSLMTGNNEQFF. The DNA for the CDR3 is TGTGCCAGCAGCTTAATGACGGGAAACAATGAGCAGTTCTTC.

The gene calls are TRBV4-1 and TRBJ2-5; 7 bases fit TRBD1. Germline trimming cut 4 bases from V and 1 base from J; bases unmatched to any gene: 9. The germline gives CDR1 MGHRA, CDR2 YSYEKL. CDR3 length: 16 residues. The CDR3 reads CASSRWNDRAQETQYF. CDR3 sequence (DNA): TGCGCCAGCAGCCGATGGAATGACAGGGCCCAAGAGACCCAGTACTTC.

This clone is medium-sized by share. Other DNA variants within this sample encode the same CDR3. The genes are TRBV18 and TRBJ1-1; no clear D. The V end lost 0 bases, the J end lost 1 base, and 6 bases lay between the germline ends. Looked up from germline, CDR1 is KGHSH and CDR2 is LQKENI. The CDR3 covers 14 residues. The CDR3 region is CASSPPGGNTEAFF. The DNA of the CDR3 is TGTGCCAGCTCACCACCCGGCGGGAACACTGAAGCTTTCTTT.

The chain is built from TRBV4-2 and TRBJ1-5; 8 bases are a match to TRBD1. Germline CDR1 LGHNA, CDR2 YNFKEQ. The length of the CDR3 is 15 residues. V trimming: 1 base; J trimming: 6 bases; junction bases outside the gene matches: 5. CDR3 DNA: TGTGCCAGCAGCCAAGCCGACAGGGGCGGTCAGCCCCAGCATTTT. Residues: CASSQADRGGQPQHF.

This sequence joins TRBV5-1 and TRBJ1-4, with D unresolved. The germline V gene has CDR1 SGHRS and CDR2 YFSETQ. The V gene lost 4 bases and the J gene lost 5 bases, with 12 bases spanning the gap. This CDR3 is 14 amino acids long. CDR3 protein: CASSLGFENEKLFF. The CDR3 DNA is TGCGCCAGCAGCCTTGGGTTCGAAAATGAAAAACTGTTTTTT.

The rearrangement uses TRBV7-2 and TRBJ2-1, with a tentative D call TRBD2 (6 bases). The V gene's germline CDR1 is SGHTA and CDR2 FQGNSA. Trimming removed 7 bases at V and 5 bases at J, with 12 bases between. The CDR3 extends over 13 amino acids. CDR3: CASIRDWNNEQFF. The CDR3 nucleotides are TGTGCCAGCATCAGGGACTGGAACAATGAGCAGTTCTTC.

J is TRBJ1-5 and V is TRBV10-3, with D unresolved. Germline CDR1 reads ENHRY; CDR2 reads SYGVKD. The CDR3 extends over 13 amino acids. V was trimmed by 8 bases and J by 0 bases, leaving 8 bases between them. The CDR3 spells CAIRTDSNQPQHF. The CDR3 nucleotides are TGTGCCATCCGGACGGATAGCAATCAGCCCCAGCATTTT.

This rearrangement joins TRBV11-2 to TRBJ2-2; D unresolved. The germline V and J ends were trimmed by 2 bases and 2 bases, with 6 bases remaining between them. The germline V gene encodes CDR1 SGHAT and CDR2 FQNNGV. CDR3 length: 14 residues. The CDR3 DNA reads as TGTGCCAGCAGCTTAAGACCTAACACCGGGGAGCTGTTTTTT. Protein: CASSLRPNTGELFF. Based on the CDR3 plus reference TRBV11-2 and TRBJ2-2, the full variable domain is EAGVAQSPRYKIIEKRQSVAFWCNPISGHATLYWYQQILGQGPKLLIQFQNNGVVDDSQLPKDRFSAERLKGVDSTLKIQPAKLEDSAVYLCASSLRPNTGELFFGEGSRLTVL.

The chain carries TRBV2 and TRBJ1-6; maybe TRBD1 (6 bases). V gave up 1 base and J gave up 8 bases, with 21 bases separating them. The CDR3 is made up of 18 amino acids. From germline, CDR1 is SNHLY and CDR2 FYNNEI. CDR3 in amino acids: CASSEEWGRAGGDSPLHF. CDR3 in DNA: TGTGCCAGCAGTGAAGAATGGGGGCGCGCGGGGGGTGATTCACCCCTCCACTTT.

V gene TRBV28 combines with J gene TRBJ1-5; D not certain. This CDR3 spans 16 amino acids. CDR1 and CDR2 (germline): MDHEN, SYDVKM. The germline V and J ends were trimmed by 7 bases and 2 bases, with 18 bases remaining between them. The CDR3 DNA follows: TGTGCCAGCAATCACGTTAAGGGAATTGGCAATCAGCCCCAGCATTTT. It codes for CASNHVKGIGNQPQHF.